Below, 30 T cell receptor beta chains from the same sample are listed, as sequenced in a study of cytomegalovirus exposure and HLA in healthy donors. Primers for the PCR totalled 60 Vbeta and 13 Jbeta. Method: immunoSEQ multiplex PCR; TCRdb's copy keeps in-frame clones and lacks some. Altogether around 300,000 clones are present, roughly 89% being singletons, with the ten largest covering 2% to 3%. The specimen sequenced was PBMCs. The source of these receptors is a woman between 18 and 30 years old in good health and CMV-seronegative.

In this sample, this clone turned up a few times. This chain connects TRBV30 to TRBJ2-2, with no clear D. The CDR3 is made up of 14 amino acids. Germline V gene data show CDR1 as GTSNPN and CDR2 as SVGIG (reference sequence). The V end lost 2 bases, the J end lost 5 bases, and 12 bases lay between the germline ends. CDR3 bases: TGTGCCTGGAGTTCGAATTTGGAGACCGGGGAGCTGTTTTTT. The encoded protein is CAWSSNLETGELFF.

This clone occurred a few times. The V call is TRBV30, the J call TRBJ2-2; D is unresolved. This CDR3 has 13 amino acids. Germline V CDR1 and CDR2: GTSNPN, SVGIG (reference sequence). Trimming stripped 5 bases from V and 2 bases from J, with 9 bases between. As DNA, the CDR3 is TGTGCCTGGGTCCAGGAAAACACCGGGGAGCTGTTTTTT. Translated: CAWVQENTGELFF.

This chain connects TRBV18 to TRBJ1-4; TRBD1 might be the D (6 bases). Germline loops: CDR1 KGHSH, CDR2 LQKENI. V was clipped by 3 bases and J by 4 bases, with 15 bases between them. This CDR3 region has 16 residues. The CDR3 loop reads CASSPELRQVNEKLFF. The DNA for the CDR3 is TGTGCCAGCTCACCTGAACTACGACAGGTTAATGAAAAACTGTTTTTT. The full variable domain, rest sourced from reference TRBV18 and TRBJ1-4, is NAGVMQNPRHLVRRRGQEARLRCSPMKGHSHVYWYRQLPEEGLKFMVYLQKENIIDESGMPKERFSAEFPKEGPSILRIQQVVRGDSAAYFCASSPELRQVNEKLFFGSGTQLSVL.

The chain links TRBV10-3 to TRBJ2-6; 7 bases are shared with TRBD1. The germline gives CDR1 ENHRY, CDR2 SYGVKD. The J segment lost 4 bases and the V segment lost 6 bases, leaving 12 bases of the junction unmatched. The CDR3 runs to 17 residues. The CDR3: CAIRRTGVPSGANVLTF. The DNA of the CDR3 is TGTGCCATCAGGAGGACAGGAGTCCCCTCGGGGGCCAACGTCCTGACTTTC.

This clone was picked up one time. V gene TRBV5-6 combines with J gene TRBJ2-1, with 10 bases matching TRBD2. J gave up 6 bases and V 0 bases, and 3 bases lay outside the gene matches. The CDR3 length is 15 residues. Germline V gene data show CDR1 as SGHDT and CDR2 as YYEEEE. The CDR3 DNA reads as TGTGCCAGCAGCTTGGGTAGCGGGGGGTTCAATGAGCAGTTCTTC. Translating gives CASSLGSGGFNEQFF.

DNA for the CDR3: TGTGCCAGCAGTGAAGGCCTCCGGGGTTTAGGCGTCCTGACTTTC. Its protein product is CASSEGLRGLGVLTF. V usage is TRBV6-1 and J usage is TRBJ2-6; D may be TRBD2 (5 bases). Germline V lookup: CDR1 MNHNS, CDR2 SASEGT. CDR3 length: 15 amino acids. Trimming removed 1 base at V and 12 bases at J, with 16 bases between.

V is TRBV7-3 and J is TRBJ1-1, with D uncertain. CDR1 and CDR2 (germline): SGHTA, FQGTGA. V lost 4 bases, J lost 4 bases, and 10 bases lay in between. The CDR3 is made up of 13 amino acids. The DNA for the CDR3 is TGTGCCAGCAGCTCTTTCCGGGGCACTGAAGCTTTCTTT. Translated, it gives CASSSFRGTEAFF.

The genes are TRBV7-9 and TRBJ2-7; tentative D call: TRBD2 (6 bases). V was pared by 0 bases and J by 4 bases, with 16 bases between. The germline gives CDR1 SEHNR, CDR2 FQNEAQ (reference sequence). The CDR3 is 16 residues long. The CDR3 DNA reads as TGTGCCAGCAGCTTAGCGCGCGGGGCCCCCCCTTACGAGCAGTACTTC. This codes for CASSLARGAPPYEQYF.

The chain links TRBV6-1 to TRBJ1-1; possibly TRBD1 for D (5 bases). The V gene lost 7 bases and the J gene lost 4 bases, with 16 bases spanning the gap. The CDR3 length is 14 residues. CDR1 is MNHNS and CDR2 is SASEGT in the germline V gene. The CDR3 DNA follows: TGTGCCAGCATTGCCGATCTCGGGGGCACTGAAGCTTTCTTT. Amino acids: CASIADLGGTEAFF.

This clone was seen a few times. Other DNA sequences from this sample encode an identical CDR3 as well. The rearrangement uses TRBV6-5 and TRBJ1-2; 8 bases align to TRBD1. The CDR3 runs to 13 residues. CDR1 is MNHEY and CDR2 is SVGAGI in the germline V gene. V trimming: 5 bases; J trimming: 2 bases; junction bases outside the gene matches: 1. CDR3 loop: CASSRQGNYGYTF. CDR3 in DNA: TGTGCCAGCAGTCGACAGGGGAACTATGGCTACACCTTC.

J is TRBJ1-2 and V is TRBV12-5; TRBD1 might be the D (6 bases). CDR1 is LGHNT and CDR2 is FRNRAP in the germline V gene. This CDR3 is 16 amino acids long. V was clipped by 1 base and J by 7 bases, with 19 bases between them. Here the CDR3 reads CASGLAIGGGEGGYTF. The CDR3 DNA follows: TGTGCTAGTGGTTTGGCCATAGGCGGGGGCGAGGGTGGCTACACCTTC. Drawing the rest from reference TRBV12-5 and TRBJ1-2, the complete variable domain is DARVTQTPRHKVTEMGQEVTMRCQPILGHNTVFWYRQTMMQGLELLAYFRNRAPLDDSGMPKDRFSAEMPDATLATLKIQPSEPRDSAVYFCASGLAIGGGEGGYTFGSGTRLTVV.

Here the CDR3 DNA reads TGTGCCAGCAGCACCGGACAGGGGGCTACCTACGAGCAGTACTTC. This gives the protein CASSTGQGATYEQYF. This chain joins TRBV21-1 and TRBJ2-7; the DNA was not used to check the table's D call, TRBD1. TRBV21-1 is listed as a pseudogene. This CDR3 is built from 15 residues.

The chain combines TRBV28 with TRBJ1-1; no reliable D call. This CDR3 has 14 amino acids. Germline CDR1 and CDR2: MDHEN and SYDVKM. Trimming left V 4 bases short and J 4 bases short, with 13 bases between. The CDR3 loop reads CASSYYLSGTEAFF. The CDR3 DNA follows: TGTGCCAGCAGTTATTATTTGTCGGGCACTGAAGCTTTCTTT.

This rearrangement joins TRBV11-1 to TRBJ2-2; no reliable D call. CDR1 is SGHAT, CDR2 FQDESV, per germline (reference sequence). The ends were cut back, 2 bases at V and 0 bases at J, with 10 bases in the middle. The CDR3 totals 16 residues. Here the CDR3 DNA reads TGTGCCAGCAGCTTATGGTCAGGCACGAACACCGGGGAGCTGTTTTTT. Amino acid sequence: CASSLWSGTNTGELFF.

Details on this clone: A junction boundary mismatches the germline segment, possibly from a read error. V is TRBV9 and J is TRBJ2-5; the D is unclear. The closer fit of TRBJ2-7 to the DNA end suggests the J call may be wrong. The CDR3 extends over 10 amino acids. Germline CDR1 SGDLS, CDR2 YYNGEE. For the CDR3, the DNA is TGTGGCAGCCCAACCTACGAGCAGTACTTC. Translation: CGSPTYEQYF.

This chain links TRBV15 with TRBJ1-1, with D unresolved. CDR1 and CDR2 from the germline V gene are LNHNV and YYDKDF (reference sequence). The V gene lost 5 bases and the J gene lost 6 bases, with 13 bases spanning the gap. The CDR3 sequence is 13 residues long. Here the CDR3 reads CATSRLTLAEAFF. For the CDR3, the DNA is TGTGCCACCAGCCGTCTAACGCTGGCTGAAGCTTTCTTT.

The genes are TRBV5-1 and TRBJ2-7, with 14 bases identical to TRBD2. CDR1 is SGHRS, CDR2 YFSETQ, per germline. The CDR3 consists of 16 residues. With V trimmed by 3 bases and J by 0 bases, 2 bases remained unmatched. The CDR3 nucleotides read TGCGCCAGCAGCTCCGGGACTAGCGGGAGCTCCTACGAGCAGTACTTC. This codes for CASSSGTSGSSYEQYF.

The rearrangement joins TRBV6-6 to TRBJ1-1; D gene unclear. Trimming cost V 4 bases and J 5 bases, with 17 bases left between them. Germline V lookup: CDR1 MNHNY, CDR2 SVGAGI (reference sequence). The CDR3 covers 15 residues. The CDR3 is CASSSARTLQTEAFF. CDR3 DNA sequence: TGTGCCAGCAGTTCCGCCCGGACTCTTCAGACTGAAGCTTTCTTT.

Note on this clone: Its ends do not fully match the called genes, so a read error is possible. The J gene is TRBJ2-7, the V gene TRBV29-1; maybe TRBD1 (5 bases). Germline V CDR1 and CDR2: SQVTM, ANQGSEA. This CDR3 contains 11 residues. The CDR3 region is CSVKDSYEQYF. CDR3 DNA sequence: TGCAGCGTTAAAGACAGCTACGAGCAGTACTTC.

This chain joins TRBV6-6 and TRBJ2-7; TRBD1 matches at 8 bases. J lost 6 bases, V lost 5 bases, and 12 bases had no gene match. The CDR3 length is 15 residues. Germline V lookup: CDR1 MNHNY, CDR2 SVGAGI (reference sequence). CDR3 nucleotides: TGTGCCAGCAGTCTGCGGACAGGGCAAAACTCCGAGCAGTACTTC. Translated, it gives CASSLRTGQNSEQYF.

V is TRBV9 and J is TRBJ1-5; D perhaps matches TRBD1 (5 bases). Deletions cut 2 bases from V and 4 bases from J, with 10 bases between. The CDR3 has 14 residues. The germline V gene encodes CDR1 SGDLS and CDR2 YYNGEE. The CDR3 region has the DNA TGTGCCAGCAGCGTCGACACAGGTAATCAGCCCCAGCATTTT. As protein: CASSVDTGNQPQHF.

This clone was detected a few times. The chain carries TRBV29-1 and TRBJ1-2; D not certain. CDR1 SQVTM and CDR2 ANQGSEA come from the germline V gene. V lost 5 bases to trimming and J lost 0 bases, with 10 bases between them. CDR3 length: 13 amino acids. The CDR3 sequence: CSVFDKANYGYTF. CDR3 nucleotides: TGCAGCGTTTTTGACAAAGCTAACTATGGCTACACCTTC.

This sequence joins TRBV19 and TRBJ2-7, with D perhaps matching TRBD1 (6 bases). CDR3 size: 14 residues. V dropped 4 bases and J dropped 1 base, with 11 bases sitting between them. Germline V gene sequence: CDR1 LNHDA, CDR2 SQIVND (reference sequence). In DNA form, the CDR3 reads TGTGCCAGTAGTAGCTCAGGGGCATCCTACGAGCAGTACTTC. Residues: CASSSSGASYEQYF. The variable domain in full, with the rest retrieved from reference TRBV19 and TRBJ2-7, is DGGITQSPKYLFRKEGQNVTLSCEQNLNHDAMYWYRQDPGQGLRLIYYSQIVNDFQKGDIAEGYSVSREKKESFPLTVTSAQKNPTAFYLCASSSSGASYEQYFGPGTRLTVT.

The gene calls are TRBV6-6 and TRBJ1-4; no reliable D call. The CDR3 is made up of 13 amino acids. Trimming stripped 0 bases from V and 6 bases from J, with 5 bases between. Germline CDR1 reads MNHNY; CDR2 reads SVGAGI (reference sequence). The CDR3 here is CASSYSRDEKLFF. The CDR3 bases are TGTGCCAGCAGTTACTCGAGGGATGAAAAACTGTTTTTT.

The chain joins TRBV6-5 to TRBJ1-6; D not certain. Germline V gene data show CDR1 as MNHEY and CDR2 as SVGAGI. V was shortened by 0 bases and J by 8 bases, with 11 bases between the two germline ends. There are 15 residues in the CDR3. CDR3 protein: CASSYSIEADSPLHF. DNA of the CDR3: TGTGCCAGCAGTTACTCGATAGAGGCGGATTCACCCCTCCACTTT.

The chain is built from TRBV6-1 and TRBJ1-1; TRBD1 aligns across 8 bases. Unmatched junction bases numbered 6, after V lost 8 bases and J lost 4 bases. Looked up from germline, CDR1 is MNHNS and CDR2 is SASEGT. The CDR3 consists of 13 residues. In nucleotides, the CDR3 is TGTGCCAGCGGGGGGACAGGCGGCACTGAAGCTTTCTTT. Translation: CASGGTGGTEAFF.

The chain uses TRBV7-6 and TRBJ2-1; the match to TRBD1 covers 7 bases. Germline loops: CDR1 SGHVS, CDR2 FNYEAQ. V gave up 5 bases and J gave up 4 bases; unmatched junction bases: 14. The CDR3 is 17 amino acids. CDR3: CASSNYPGQTTYNEQFF. The CDR3 DNA reads as TGTGCCAGCAGCAACTACCCGGGACAGACCACATACAATGAGCAGTTCTTC. The full variable domain, in which reference TRBV7-6 and TRBJ2-1 provide the parts outside the CDR3, is GAGVSQSPRYKVTKRGQDVALRCDPISGHVSLYWYRQALGQGPEFLTYFNYEAQQDKSGLPNDRFSAERPEGSISTLTIQRTEQRDSAMYRCASSNYPGQTTYNEQFFGPGTRLTVL.

In the case of this clone: At one end, the junction sequence differs from germline, possibly due to a read error. The CDR3 sequence: CSSSSTGRDQPQHF. CDR3 coding DNA: TGTTCCAGCAGCTCCACGGGGAGAGATCAGCCCCAGCATTTT. V gene TRBV7-9 combines with J gene TRBJ1-5, with D uncertain. Germline lookup yields CDR1 SEHNR and CDR2 FQNEAQ (reference sequence). The CDR3 spans 14 residues.

The chain couples TRBV5-4 to TRBJ1-1, with 7 bases aligning to TRBD1. The CDR3 has 13 amino acids. Trimming took 0 bases from V and 6 from J; bases not matched to a gene: 2. The germline gives CDR1 SGHNT, CDR2 YYREEE (reference sequence). The CDR3 here is CASSLVTGAEAFF. The CDR3 bases are TGTGCCAGCAGCTTGGTTACAGGGGCTGAAGCTTTCTTT.

The chain employs TRBV27 and TRBJ2-1; tentative D call: TRBD2 (6 bases). With 8 bases removed from V and 7 bases from J, the gap between germline ends came to 6 bases. The germline CDR1 and CDR2 sequences are MNHEY and SMNVEV (reference sequence). This CDR3 is built from 10 residues. In DNA, the CDR3 is TGTGCCAGCGGGGGGAATGAGCAGTTCTTC. It specifies CASGGNEQFF.